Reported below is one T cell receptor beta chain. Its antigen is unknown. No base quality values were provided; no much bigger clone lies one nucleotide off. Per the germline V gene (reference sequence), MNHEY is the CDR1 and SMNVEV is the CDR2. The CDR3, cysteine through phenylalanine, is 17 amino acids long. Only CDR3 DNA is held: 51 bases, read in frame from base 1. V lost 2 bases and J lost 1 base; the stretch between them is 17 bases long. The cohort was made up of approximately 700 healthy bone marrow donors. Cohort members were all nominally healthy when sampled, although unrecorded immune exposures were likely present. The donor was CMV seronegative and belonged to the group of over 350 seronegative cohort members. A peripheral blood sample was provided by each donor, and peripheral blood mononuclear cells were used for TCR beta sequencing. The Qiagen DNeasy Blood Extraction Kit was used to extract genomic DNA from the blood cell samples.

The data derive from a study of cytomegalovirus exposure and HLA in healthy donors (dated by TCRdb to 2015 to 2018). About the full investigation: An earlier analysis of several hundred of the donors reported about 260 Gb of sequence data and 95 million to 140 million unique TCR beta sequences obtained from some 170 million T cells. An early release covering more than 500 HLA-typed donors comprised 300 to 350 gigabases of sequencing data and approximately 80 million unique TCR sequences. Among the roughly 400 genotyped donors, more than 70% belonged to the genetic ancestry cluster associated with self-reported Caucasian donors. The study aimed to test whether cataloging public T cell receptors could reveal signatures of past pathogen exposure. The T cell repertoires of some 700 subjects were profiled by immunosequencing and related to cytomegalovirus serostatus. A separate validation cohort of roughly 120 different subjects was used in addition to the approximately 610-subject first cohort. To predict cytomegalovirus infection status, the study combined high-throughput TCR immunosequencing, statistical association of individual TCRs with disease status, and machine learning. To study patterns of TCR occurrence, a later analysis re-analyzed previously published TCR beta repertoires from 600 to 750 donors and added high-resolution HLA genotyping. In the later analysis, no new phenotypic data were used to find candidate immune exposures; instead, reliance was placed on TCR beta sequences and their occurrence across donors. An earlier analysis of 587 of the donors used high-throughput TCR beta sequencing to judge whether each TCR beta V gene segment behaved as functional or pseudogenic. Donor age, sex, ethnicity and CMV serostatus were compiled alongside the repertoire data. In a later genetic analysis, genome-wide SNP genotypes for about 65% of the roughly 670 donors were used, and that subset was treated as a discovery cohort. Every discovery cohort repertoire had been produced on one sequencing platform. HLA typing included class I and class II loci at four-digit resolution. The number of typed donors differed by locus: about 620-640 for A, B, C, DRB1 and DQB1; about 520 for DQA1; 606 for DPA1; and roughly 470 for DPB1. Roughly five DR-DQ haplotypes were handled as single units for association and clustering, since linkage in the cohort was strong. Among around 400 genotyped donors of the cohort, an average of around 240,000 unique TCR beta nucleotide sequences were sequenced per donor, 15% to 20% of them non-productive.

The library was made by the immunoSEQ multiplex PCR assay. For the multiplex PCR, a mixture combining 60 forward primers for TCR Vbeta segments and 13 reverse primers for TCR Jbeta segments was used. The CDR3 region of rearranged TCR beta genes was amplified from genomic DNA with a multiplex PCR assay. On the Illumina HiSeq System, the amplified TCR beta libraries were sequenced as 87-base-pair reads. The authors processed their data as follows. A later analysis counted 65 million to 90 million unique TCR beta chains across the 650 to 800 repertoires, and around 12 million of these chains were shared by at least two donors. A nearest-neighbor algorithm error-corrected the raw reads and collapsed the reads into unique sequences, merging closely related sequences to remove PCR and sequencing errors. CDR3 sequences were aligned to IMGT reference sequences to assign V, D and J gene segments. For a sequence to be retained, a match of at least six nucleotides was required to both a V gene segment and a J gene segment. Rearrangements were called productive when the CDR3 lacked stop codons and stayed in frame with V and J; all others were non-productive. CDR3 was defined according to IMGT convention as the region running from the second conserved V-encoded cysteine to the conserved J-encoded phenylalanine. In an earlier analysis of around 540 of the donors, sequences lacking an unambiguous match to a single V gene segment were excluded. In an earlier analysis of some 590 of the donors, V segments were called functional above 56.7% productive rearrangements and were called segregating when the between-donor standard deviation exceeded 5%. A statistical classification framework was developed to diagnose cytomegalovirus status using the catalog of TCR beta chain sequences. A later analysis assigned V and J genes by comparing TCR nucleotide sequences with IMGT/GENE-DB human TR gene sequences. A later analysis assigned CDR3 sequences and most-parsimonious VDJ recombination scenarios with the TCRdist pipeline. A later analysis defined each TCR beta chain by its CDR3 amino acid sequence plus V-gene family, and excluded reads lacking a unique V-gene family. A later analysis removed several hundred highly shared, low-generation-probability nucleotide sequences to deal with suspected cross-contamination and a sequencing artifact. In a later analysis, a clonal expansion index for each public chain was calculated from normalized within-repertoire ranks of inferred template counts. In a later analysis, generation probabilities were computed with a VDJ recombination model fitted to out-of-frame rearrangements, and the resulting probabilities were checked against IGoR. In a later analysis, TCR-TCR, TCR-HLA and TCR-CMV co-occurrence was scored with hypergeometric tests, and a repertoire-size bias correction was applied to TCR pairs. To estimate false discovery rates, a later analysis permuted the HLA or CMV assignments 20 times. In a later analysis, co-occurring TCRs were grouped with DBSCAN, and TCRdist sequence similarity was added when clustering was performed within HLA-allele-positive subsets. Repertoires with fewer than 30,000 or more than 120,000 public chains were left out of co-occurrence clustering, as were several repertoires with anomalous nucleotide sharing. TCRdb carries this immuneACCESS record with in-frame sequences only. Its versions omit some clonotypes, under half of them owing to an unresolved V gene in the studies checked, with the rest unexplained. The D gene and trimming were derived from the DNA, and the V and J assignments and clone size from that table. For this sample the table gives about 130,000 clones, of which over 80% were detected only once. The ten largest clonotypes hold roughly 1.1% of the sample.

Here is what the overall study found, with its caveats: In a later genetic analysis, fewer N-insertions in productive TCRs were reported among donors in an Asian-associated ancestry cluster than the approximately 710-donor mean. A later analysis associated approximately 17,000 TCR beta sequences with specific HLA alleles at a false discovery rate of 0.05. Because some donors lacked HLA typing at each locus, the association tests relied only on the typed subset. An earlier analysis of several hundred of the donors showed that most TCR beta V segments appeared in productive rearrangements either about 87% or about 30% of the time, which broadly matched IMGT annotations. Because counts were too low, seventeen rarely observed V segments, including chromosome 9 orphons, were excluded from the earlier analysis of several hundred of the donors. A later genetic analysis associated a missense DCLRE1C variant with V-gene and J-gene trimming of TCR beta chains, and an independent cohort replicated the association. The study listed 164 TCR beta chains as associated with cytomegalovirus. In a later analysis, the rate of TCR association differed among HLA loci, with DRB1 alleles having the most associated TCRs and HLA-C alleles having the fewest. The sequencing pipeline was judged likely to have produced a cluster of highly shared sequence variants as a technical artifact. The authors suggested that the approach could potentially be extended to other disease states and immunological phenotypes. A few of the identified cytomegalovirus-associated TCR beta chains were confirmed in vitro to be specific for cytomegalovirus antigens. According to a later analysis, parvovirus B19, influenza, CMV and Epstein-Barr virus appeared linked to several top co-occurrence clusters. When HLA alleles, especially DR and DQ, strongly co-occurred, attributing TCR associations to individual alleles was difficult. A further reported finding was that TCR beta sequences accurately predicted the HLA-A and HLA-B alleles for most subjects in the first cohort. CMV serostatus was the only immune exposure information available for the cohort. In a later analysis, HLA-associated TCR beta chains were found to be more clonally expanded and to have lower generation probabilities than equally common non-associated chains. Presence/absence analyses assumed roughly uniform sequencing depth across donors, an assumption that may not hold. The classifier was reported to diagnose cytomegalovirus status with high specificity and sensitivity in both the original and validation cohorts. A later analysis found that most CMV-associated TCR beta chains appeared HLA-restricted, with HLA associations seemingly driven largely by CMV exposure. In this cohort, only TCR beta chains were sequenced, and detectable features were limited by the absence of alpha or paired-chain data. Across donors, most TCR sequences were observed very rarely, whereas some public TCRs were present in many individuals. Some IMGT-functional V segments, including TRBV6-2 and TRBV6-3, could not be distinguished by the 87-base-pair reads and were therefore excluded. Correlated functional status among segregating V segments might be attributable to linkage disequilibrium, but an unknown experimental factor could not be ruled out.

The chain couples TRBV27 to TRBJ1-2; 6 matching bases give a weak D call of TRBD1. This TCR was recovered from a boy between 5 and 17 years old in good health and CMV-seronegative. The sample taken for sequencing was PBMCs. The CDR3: CASSLGQSVGNNYGYTF. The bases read TGTGCCAGCAGTTTAGGACAGTCGGTCGGGAATAACTATGGCTACACCTTC.